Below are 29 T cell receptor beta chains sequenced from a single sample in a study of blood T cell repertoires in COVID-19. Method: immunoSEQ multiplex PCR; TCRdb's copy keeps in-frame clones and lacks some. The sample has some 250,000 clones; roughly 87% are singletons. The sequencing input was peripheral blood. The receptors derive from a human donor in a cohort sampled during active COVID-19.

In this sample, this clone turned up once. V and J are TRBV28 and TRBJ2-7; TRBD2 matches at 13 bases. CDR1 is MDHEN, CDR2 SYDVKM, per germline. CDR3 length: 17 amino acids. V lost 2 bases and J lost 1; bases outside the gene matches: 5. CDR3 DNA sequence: TGTGCCAGCAGTTTACACGGGGGACTAGCGGGGTCCTACGAGCAGTACTTC. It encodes CASSLHGGLAGSYEQYF.

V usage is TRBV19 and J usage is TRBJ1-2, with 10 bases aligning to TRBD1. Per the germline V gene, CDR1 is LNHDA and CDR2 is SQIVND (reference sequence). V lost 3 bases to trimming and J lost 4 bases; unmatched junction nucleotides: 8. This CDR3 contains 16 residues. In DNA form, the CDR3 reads TGTGCCAGTAGTATCCGGACAGGGGGAGTTAGCTATGGCTACACCTTC. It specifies CASSIRTGGVSYGYTF.

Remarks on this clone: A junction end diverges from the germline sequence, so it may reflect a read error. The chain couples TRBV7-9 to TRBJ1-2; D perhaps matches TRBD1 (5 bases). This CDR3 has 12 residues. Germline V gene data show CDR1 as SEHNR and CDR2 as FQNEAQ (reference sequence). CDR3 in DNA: TGTGCCAGCACCTTAGGGGAGTATGGCTACACCTTC. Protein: CASTLGEYGYTF.

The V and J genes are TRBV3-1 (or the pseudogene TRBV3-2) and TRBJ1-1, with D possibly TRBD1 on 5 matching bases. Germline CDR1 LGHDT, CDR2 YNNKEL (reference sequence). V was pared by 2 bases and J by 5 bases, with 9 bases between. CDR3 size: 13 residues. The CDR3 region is CASSQWGGTEAFF. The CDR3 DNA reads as TGTGCCAGCAGCCAATGGGGGGGGACTGAAGCTTTCTTT.

This CDR3 reads CASSQDRVQLPIYGYTF. The CDR3 DNA reads as TGCGCCAGCAGCCAAGATCGGGTGCAGCTCCCCATCTATGGCTACACCTTC. The chain uses TRBV4-3 and TRBJ1-2; D is unresolved. With 0 bases removed from V and 4 bases from J, the gap between germline ends came to 18 bases. This CDR3 spans 17 amino acids. The germline gives CDR1 LGHNA, CDR2 YSLEER.

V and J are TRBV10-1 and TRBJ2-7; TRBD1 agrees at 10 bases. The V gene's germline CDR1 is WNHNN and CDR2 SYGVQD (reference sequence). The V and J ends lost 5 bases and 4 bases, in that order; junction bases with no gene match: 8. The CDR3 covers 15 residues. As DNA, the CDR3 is TGCGCCAGCAGTAACCTCGGACAGGGGGAGTACGAGCAGTACTTC. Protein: CASSNLGQGEYEQYF.

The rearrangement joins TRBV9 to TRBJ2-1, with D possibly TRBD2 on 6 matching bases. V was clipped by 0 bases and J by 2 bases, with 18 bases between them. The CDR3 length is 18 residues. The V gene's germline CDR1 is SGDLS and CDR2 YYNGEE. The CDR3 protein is CASSVALREAGTYNEQFF. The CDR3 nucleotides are TGTGCCAGCAGCGTAGCCCTCAGGGAGGCAGGAACCTACAATGAGCAGTTCTTC.

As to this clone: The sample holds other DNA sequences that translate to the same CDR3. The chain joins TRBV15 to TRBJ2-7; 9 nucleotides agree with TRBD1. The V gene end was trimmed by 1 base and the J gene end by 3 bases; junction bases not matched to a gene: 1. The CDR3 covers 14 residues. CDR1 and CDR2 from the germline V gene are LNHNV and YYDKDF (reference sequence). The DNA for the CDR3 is TGTGCCACCAGCAGAGGGGGACAGGGCTACGAGCAGTACTTC. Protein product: CATSRGGQGYEQYF.

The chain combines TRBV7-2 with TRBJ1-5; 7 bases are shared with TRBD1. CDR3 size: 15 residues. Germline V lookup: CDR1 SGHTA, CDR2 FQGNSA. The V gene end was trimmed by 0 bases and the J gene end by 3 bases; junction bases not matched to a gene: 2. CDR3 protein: CASSLATGVNQPQHF. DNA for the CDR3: TGTGCCAGCAGCTTAGCCACAGGGGTCAATCAGCCCCAGCATTTT.

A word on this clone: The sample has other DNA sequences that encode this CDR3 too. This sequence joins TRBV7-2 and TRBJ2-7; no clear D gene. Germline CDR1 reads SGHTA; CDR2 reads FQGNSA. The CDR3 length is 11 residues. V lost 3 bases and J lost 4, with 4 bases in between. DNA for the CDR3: TGTGCCAGCAGCTTGAGTTACGAGCAGTACTTC. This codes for CASSLSYEQYF.

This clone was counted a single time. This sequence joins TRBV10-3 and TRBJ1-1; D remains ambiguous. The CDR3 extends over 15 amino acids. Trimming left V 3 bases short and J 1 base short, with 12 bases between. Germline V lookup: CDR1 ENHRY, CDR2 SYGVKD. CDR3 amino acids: CAISDFSRGNTEAFF. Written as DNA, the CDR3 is TGTGCCATCAGTGACTTCTCGCGGGGGAACACTGAAGCTTTCTTT.

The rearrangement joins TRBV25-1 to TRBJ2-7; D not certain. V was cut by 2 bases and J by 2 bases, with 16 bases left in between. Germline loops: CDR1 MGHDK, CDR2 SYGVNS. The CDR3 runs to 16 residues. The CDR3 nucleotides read TGTGCCAGCAGTGAAACCCGTGCAGGTGCTGCCTACGAGCAGTACTTC. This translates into CASSETRAGAAYEQYF.

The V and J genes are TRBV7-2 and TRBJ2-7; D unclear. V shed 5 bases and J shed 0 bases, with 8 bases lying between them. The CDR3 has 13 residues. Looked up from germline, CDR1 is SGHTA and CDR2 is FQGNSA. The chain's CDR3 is CASSVSLSYEQYF. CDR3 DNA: TGTGCCAGCAGCGTGAGTCTCTCCTACGAGCAGTACTTC.

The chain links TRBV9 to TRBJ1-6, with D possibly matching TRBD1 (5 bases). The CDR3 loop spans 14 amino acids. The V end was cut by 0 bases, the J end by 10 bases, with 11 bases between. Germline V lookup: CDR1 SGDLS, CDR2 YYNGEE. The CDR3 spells CASSVEQGGSPLHF. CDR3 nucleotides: TGTGCCAGCAGCGTAGAGCAGGGTGGATCACCCCTCCACTTT.

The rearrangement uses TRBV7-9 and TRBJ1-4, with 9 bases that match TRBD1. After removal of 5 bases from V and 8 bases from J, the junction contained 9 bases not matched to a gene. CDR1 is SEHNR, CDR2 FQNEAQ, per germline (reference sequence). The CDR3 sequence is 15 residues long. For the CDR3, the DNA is TGTGCCAGCAGCCCTCGGACAGGGGTTAACGAAAAACTGTTTTTT. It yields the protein CASSPRTGVNEKLFF.

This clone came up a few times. CDR3 sequence (DNA): TGTGCCAGCAGTAGACAGGAGGCAGATGGCTACACCTTC. Its translation is CASSRQEADGYTF. The chain has TRBV27 and TRBJ1-2; D may be TRBD1 (6 bases). Germline lookup yields CDR1 MNHEY and CDR2 SMNVEV (reference sequence). The CDR3 totals 13 residues. V was trimmed by 5 bases and J by 6 bases, leaving 13 bases between them.

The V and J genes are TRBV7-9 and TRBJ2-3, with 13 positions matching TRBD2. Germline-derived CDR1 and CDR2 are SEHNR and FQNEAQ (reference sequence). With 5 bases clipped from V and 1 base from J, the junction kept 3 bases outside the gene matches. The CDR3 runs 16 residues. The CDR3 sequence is CASSGLAGVGTDTQYF. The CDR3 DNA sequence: TGTGCCAGCAGCGGACTAGCGGGGGTGGGCACAGATACGCAGTATTTT. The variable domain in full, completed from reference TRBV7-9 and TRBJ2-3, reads DTGVSQNPRHKITKRGQNVTFRCDPISEHNRLYWYRQTLGQGPEFLTYFQNEAQLEKSRLLSDRFSAERPKGSFSTLEIQRTEQGDSAMYLCASSGLAGVGTDTQYFGPGTRLTVL.

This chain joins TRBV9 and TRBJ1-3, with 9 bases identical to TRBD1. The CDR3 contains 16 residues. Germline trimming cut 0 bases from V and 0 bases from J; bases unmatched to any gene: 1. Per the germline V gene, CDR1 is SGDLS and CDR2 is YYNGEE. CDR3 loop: CASSVEGQGSGNTIYF. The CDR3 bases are TGTGCCAGCAGCGTAGAGGGACAGGGCTCTGGAAACACCATATATTTT.

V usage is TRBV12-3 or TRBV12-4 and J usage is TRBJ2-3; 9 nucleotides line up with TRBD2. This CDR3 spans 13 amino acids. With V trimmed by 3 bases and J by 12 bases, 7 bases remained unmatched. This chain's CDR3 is CASSLGGGAIQYF. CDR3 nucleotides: TGTGCCAGCAGTTTGGGCGGGGGGGCCATCCAGTATTTT.

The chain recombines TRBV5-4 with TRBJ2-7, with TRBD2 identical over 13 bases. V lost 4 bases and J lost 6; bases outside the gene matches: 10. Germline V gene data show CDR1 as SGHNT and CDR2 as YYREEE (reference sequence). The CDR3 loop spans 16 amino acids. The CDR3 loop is CASSLGGLAGDREQYF. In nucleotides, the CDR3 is TGTGCCAGCAGCCTGGGCGGACTAGCGGGAGACCGCGAGCAGTACTTC.

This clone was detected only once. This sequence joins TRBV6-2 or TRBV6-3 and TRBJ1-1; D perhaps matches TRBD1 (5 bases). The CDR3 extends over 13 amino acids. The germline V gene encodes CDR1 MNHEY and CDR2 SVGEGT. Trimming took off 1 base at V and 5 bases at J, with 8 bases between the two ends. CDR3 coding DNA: TGTGCCAGCAGTTACTTTCCAGGGACTGAAGCTTTCTTT. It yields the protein CASSYFPGTEAFF.

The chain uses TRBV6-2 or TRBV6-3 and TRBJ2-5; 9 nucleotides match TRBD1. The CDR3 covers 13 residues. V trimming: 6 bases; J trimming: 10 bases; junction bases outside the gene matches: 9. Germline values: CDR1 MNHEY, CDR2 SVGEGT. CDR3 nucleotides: TGTGCCAGCAGCCTAGGACAGGGGAGGGACCAGTACTTC. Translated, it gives CASSLGQGRDQYF.

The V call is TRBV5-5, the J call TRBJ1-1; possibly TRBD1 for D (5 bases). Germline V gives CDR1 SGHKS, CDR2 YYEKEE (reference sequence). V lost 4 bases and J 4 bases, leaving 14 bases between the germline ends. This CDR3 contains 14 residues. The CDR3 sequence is CASSGLTVGTEAFF. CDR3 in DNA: TGTGCCAGCAGCGGTTTGACAGTAGGCACTGAAGCTTTCTTT.

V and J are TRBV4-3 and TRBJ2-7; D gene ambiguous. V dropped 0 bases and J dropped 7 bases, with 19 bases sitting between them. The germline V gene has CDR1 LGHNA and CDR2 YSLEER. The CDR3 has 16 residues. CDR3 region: CASSQDGASSPEEQYF. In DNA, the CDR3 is TGCGCCAGCAGCCAAGATGGAGCCAGCTCCCCCGAGGAGCAGTACTTC.

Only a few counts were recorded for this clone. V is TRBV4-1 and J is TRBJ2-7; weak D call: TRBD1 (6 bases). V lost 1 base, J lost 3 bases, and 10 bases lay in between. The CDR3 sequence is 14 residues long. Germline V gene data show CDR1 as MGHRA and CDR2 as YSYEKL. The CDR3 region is CASSQVWDNYEQYF. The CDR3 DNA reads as TGCGCCAGCAGCCAAGTGTGGGACAACTACGAGCAGTACTTC.

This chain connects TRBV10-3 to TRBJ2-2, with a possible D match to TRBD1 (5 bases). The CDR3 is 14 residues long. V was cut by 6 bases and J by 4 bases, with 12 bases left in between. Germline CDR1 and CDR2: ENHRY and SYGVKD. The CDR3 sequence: CAISETVRTGELFF. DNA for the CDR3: TGTGCCATCAGCGAGACAGTCCGCACCGGGGAGCTGTTTTTT.

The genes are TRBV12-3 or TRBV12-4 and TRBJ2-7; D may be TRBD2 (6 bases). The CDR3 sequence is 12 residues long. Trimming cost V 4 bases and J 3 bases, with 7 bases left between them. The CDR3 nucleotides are TGTGCCAGCAGTTGGAGGGGCTACGAGCAGTACTTC. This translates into CASSWRGYEQYF.

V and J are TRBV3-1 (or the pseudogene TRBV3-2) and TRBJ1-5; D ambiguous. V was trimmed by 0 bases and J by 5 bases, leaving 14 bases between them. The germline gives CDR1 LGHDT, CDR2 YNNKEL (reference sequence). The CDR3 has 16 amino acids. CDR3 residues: CASSQDQSGAHQPQHF. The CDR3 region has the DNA TGTGCCAGCAGCCAAGATCAGTCGGGAGCGCATCAGCCCCAGCATTTT.

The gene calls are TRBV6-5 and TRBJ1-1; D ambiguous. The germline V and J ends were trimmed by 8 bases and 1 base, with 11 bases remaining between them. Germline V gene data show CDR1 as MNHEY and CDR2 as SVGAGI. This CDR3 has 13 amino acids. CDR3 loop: CASHPGSNTEAFF. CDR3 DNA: TGTGCCAGCCATCCGGGATCGAACACTGAAGCTTTCTTT.